Reported below is one T cell receptor beta chain. Antigen specificity is unknown. The sample providers were healthy Caucasian people from Russia, aged about 6 to 90. The second PCR ran roughly 7 to 11 cycles with a sample-barcoded 5' primer and J-beta primers. TCRdb called the 5' RACE reads again in MiXCR, with one record for every CDR3 protein. The sample comprises about 810,000 distinct CDR3 sequences, 35% to 40% of which are singletons, and 10% to 15% rests with the top ten. The germline gives CDR1 SGHRS, CDR2 YFSETQ. This CDR3 is 14 amino acids long. V lost 1 base to trimming and J lost 3 bases, with 11 bases between them. The data were obtained in a study of blood T cells in healthy people across ages. General study findings and limits: The unknown donor CMV status may have confounded expanded clonotype changes. Naive T cell percentage showed a strong correlation with the diversity of TCR beta.

The V gene is TRBV5-1, the J gene TRBJ2-7; possibly TRBD1 for D (5 bases). The source of this sequence is a man younger than 30 in good health. Sequenced: blood. The CDR3 region is CASSLSGHSYEQYF. The CDR3 DNA is TGCGCCAGCAGCTTGTCAGGACATAGCTACGAGCAGTACTTC.